Listed below are T cell receptor beta chains from one sample, sequenced in a study of cytomegalovirus exposure and HLA in healthy donors. Using immunoSEQ multiplex PCR, the repertoire was profiled, and TCRdb retains in-frame clones only, with some absent. Of about 150,000 clones listed, just under 90% are singletons. The sequenced sample consisted of PBMCs. Every receptor here comes from a woman aged 30 to 39 in good health and CMV-seropositive. CDR3s include the opening cysteine and the closing phenylalanine or tryptophan. The order of the fields is V gene, J gene, CDR3 protein.

V gene: TRBV18; J gene: TRBJ1-1; CDR3 protein: CASSPPQGQSTWNTEAFF
V gene: TRBV11-1; J gene: TRBJ2-2; CDR3 protein: CASSPGGQGIFTGELFF
V gene: TRBV9; J gene: TRBJ2-2; CDR3 protein: CASSRRDREAGELFF
V gene: TRBV6-1; J gene: TRBJ2-5; CDR3 protein: CASRKAFQETQYF
V gene: TRBV6-6; J gene: TRBJ2-7; CDR3 protein: CASSTQGQALYEQYF
V gene: TRBV9; J gene: TRBJ2-7; CDR3 protein: CASSISSGSYEQYF
V gene: TRBV2; J gene: TRBJ2-3; CDR3 protein: CASRETPLAGGSDTQYF
V gene: TRBV5-1; J gene: TRBJ2-2; CDR3 protein: CASSLRLAGTNTGELFF
V gene: TRBV4-2; J gene: TRBJ2-1; CDR3 protein: CASSRAPSSYNEQFF
V gene: TRBV5-6; J gene: TRBJ1-1; CDR3 protein: CASSFSGFFSEVNTEAFF
V gene: TRBV28; J gene: TRBJ2-5; CDR3 protein: CASRTGSETQYF
V gene: TRBV5-1; J gene: TRBJ1-1; CDR3 protein: CASSLGQQTEAFF
V gene: TRBV6-5; J gene: TRBJ2-3; CDR3 protein: CASSYSIGSSTDTQYF
V gene: TRBV7-9; J gene: TRBJ1-1; CDR3 protein: CASSPQGSEAFF
V gene: TRBV18; J gene: TRBJ2-7; CDR3 protein: CASSPRTSGGLYEQYF
V gene: TRBV20-1; J gene: TRBJ2-1; CDR3 protein: CSVRLAGEQFF
V gene: TRBV28; J gene: TRBJ1-5; CDR3 protein: CASSFQGSNQPQHF
V gene: TRBV2; J gene: TRBJ2-7; CDR3 protein: CASKSGGSYEQYF
V gene: TRBV4-1; J gene: TRBJ2-2; CDR3 protein: CASSQVPHTGELFF
V gene: TRBV5-5; J gene: TRBJ2-7; CDR3 protein: CASSMTSHLSYEQYF
V gene: TRBV18; J gene: TRBJ2-2; CDR3 protein: CASSPGQGATGELFF
V gene: TRBV6-5; J gene: TRBJ2-7; CDR3 protein: CASSSSGAHEQYF
V gene: TRBV4-1; J gene: TRBJ2-7; CDR3 protein: CASSQAISSYEQYF
V gene: TRBV2; J gene: TRBJ1-1; CDR3 protein: CASTLVSKEGVAFF
V gene: TRBV6-4; J gene: TRBJ2-5; CDR3 protein: CASSDSEGAETQYF
V gene: TRBV5-6; J gene: TRBJ1-2; CDR3 protein: CASSYWTGYGYTF
V gene: TRBV25-1; J gene: TRBJ2-5; CDR3 protein: CASSEPGTLQETQYF
V gene: TRBV4-1; J gene: TRBJ2-1; CDR3 protein: CASRNRLAGEEQFF
V gene: TRBV5-5; J gene: TRBJ2-6; CDR3 protein: CASSLGTPSSGANVLTF
V gene: TRBV16; J gene: TRBJ1-5; CDR3 protein: CASSQGQGATMGNQPQHF
V gene: TRBV7-6; J gene: TRBJ2-2; CDR3 protein: CASSRQGDGELFF